This TCR beta chain emerged from a study of cytomegalovirus exposure and HLA in healthy donors. The PCR ran on 60 Vbeta and 13 Jbeta primers. The authors' processing: Per a later analysis, the number of unique TCR beta chains was some 80 million, of which roughly 10 million were shared. Method: immunoSEQ multiplex PCR; TCRdb's copy keeps in-frame clones and lacks some. V, J and clone size derive from that table, while D and trimming were established from the DNA sequence. The sample holds some 150,000 clones, 55% to 70% seen once. Study-wide results and caveats: In vitro, a few CMV-associated chains proved specific for CMV antigens. The study carried out a later analysis of TCR beta sequences. It associated 16,951 of them with specific HLA alleles at a false discovery rate of 0.05. A missense DCLRE1C variant was associated with V- and J-gene trimming of TCR beta chains in a later analysis, and an independent cohort replicated the association.

This clone came up a few times. Its antigen remains unknown. Trimming took 5 bases from V and 4 from J, leaving 12 bases between them. The CDR3 consists of 14 residues. CDR1 and CDR2 from the germline V gene are SGHDN and FVKESK. Sequenced input: PBMCs. The receptor was isolated from a woman aged 55 to 70 in good health and CMV-seropositive. This rearrangement joins TRBV14 to TRBJ1-3, with D maybe TRBD1 (6 bases). The CDR3 DNA follows: TGTGCCAGCAGCGACGGCAGGGGCGGAAACACCATATATTTT. It encodes CASSDGRGGNTIYF.